This T cell receptor beta chain comes out of a study of blood T cell repertoires in COVID-19. Study-level information: Samples taken during acute and convalescent COVID-19 were collected in the United States, Italy and Spain. PBMCs, B-cell-depleted T cells, or T cells were the source of the cDNA or gDNA that made up the material.

This clone was observed a single time. Sequencing used immunoSEQ multiplex PCR; TCRdb keeps in-frame clones, though not all of them. Among some 390,000 clones listed, more than 85% were seen once. This TCR derives from a human donor in a cohort sampled during active COVID-19. Sequences were obtained from peripheral blood.

In DNA form, the CDR3 reads TGTGCCAGCAGCCGGGACTTCTACGAGCAGTACTTC. This translates into CASSRDFYEQYF. The J gene is TRBJ2-7, the V gene TRBV5-6; maybe TRBD2 (6 bases). V was clipped by 4 bases and J by 3 bases, with 8 bases between them. The germline CDR1 and CDR2 sequences are SGHDT and YYEEEE. The CDR3 has 12 residues.